This passage covers 29 T cell receptor beta chains from one sample sequenced in a study of T cells in Graves' hyperthyroidism and ophthalmopathy. TCR beta CDR3 region amplification was performed from RNA transcripts. The HTBI primer set drove a first-round RT-PCR of the TCR CDR3. From the multiplex PCR reads, TCRdb called clonotypes with MiXCR, one entry per CDR3 protein. The data hold under 400,000 distinct CDR3 sequences, with 16% observed a single time. Sequenced: blood. Source of these receptors: a man aged 25-45 years with Graves' hyperthyroidism.

J is TRBJ2-1 and V is TRBV4-2, with 7 bases fitting TRBD2. V gave up 2 bases and J gave up 3 bases; unmatched junction bases: 7. In germline, CDR1 is LGHNA, CDR2 YNFKEQ. The CDR3 spans 16 residues. CDR3 loop: CASSQRRLADYNEQFF. The CDR3 DNA reads as TGTGCCAGCAGCCAAAGGCGTCTAGCGGACTACAATGAGCAGTTCTTC.

V usage is TRBV6-1 and J usage is TRBJ1-2; 7 positions agree with TRBD1. V gave up 6 bases and J gave up 5 bases; unmatched junction bases: 9. This CDR3 spans 14 amino acids. Germline V lookup: CDR1 MNHNS, CDR2 SASEGT. CDR3 protein: CASRHTGVGYGYTF. The CDR3 bases are TGTGCCAGCAGGCATACAGGGGTGGGATATGGCTACACCTTC.

This clonotype has a count of ten or more. The J gene is TRBJ2-1, the V gene TRBV28, with D tentatively TRBD1 (5 bases). Germline values: CDR1 MDHEN, CDR2 SYDVKM. The V and J ends lost 1 base and 6 bases respectively, with 10 bases between them. This CDR3 is built from 14 residues. CDR3 region: CASSLLLGANEQFF. As DNA, the CDR3 is TGTGCCAGCAGTTTATTGCTTGGGGCCAATGAGCAGTTCTTC. Variable domain in full (rest from reference TRBV28 and TRBJ2-1): DVKVTQSSRYLVKRTGEKVFLECVQDMDHENMFWYRQDPGLGLRLIYFSYDVKMKEKGDIPEGYSVSREKKERFSLILESASTNQTSMYLCASSLLLGANEQFFGPGTRLTVL.

This clonotype was counted ten times or more. The chain joins TRBV24-1 to TRBJ2-2; D not resolved. The CDR3 totals 18 residues. Deletions cut 5 bases from V and 2 bases from J, with 20 bases between. Germline V CDR1 and CDR2: KGHDR, SFDVKD. In nucleotides, the CDR3 is TGTGCCACCAGTGGGTATTTGTCCGGCAGATCCAACACCGGGGAGCTGTTTTTT. Its protein product is CATSGYLSGRSNTGELFF.

This clonotype was seen only a few times. The chain has TRBV2 and TRBJ2-7, with D perhaps matching TRBD2 (6 bases). This CDR3 comprises 14 residues. CDR1 is SNHLY, CDR2 FYNNEI, per germline. The germline V and J ends were trimmed by 6 bases and 0 bases, with 12 bases remaining between them. CDR3 coding DNA: TGTGCCAGCAGACCGGGACTCCCCTCCTACGAGCAGTACTTC. Residues: CASRPGLPSYEQYF. The full variable domain, with the rest looked up from reference TRBV2 and TRBJ2-7, is EPEVTQTPSHQVTQMGQEVILRCVPISNHLYFYWYRQILGQKVEFLVSFYNNEISEKSEIFDDQFSVERPDGSNFTLKIRSTKLEDSAMYFCASRPGLPSYEQYFGPGTRLTVT.

This clonotype was seen a few times. The chain joins TRBV7-9 to TRBJ1-5, with D hard to call. Trimming removed 3 bases at V and 10 bases at J, with 10 bases between. The CDR3 loop spans 12 amino acids. Germline V gene data show CDR1 as SEHNR and CDR2 as FQNEAQ (reference sequence). CDR3 sequence (DNA): TGTGCCAGCAGCTTCTCCTTCGGCCCCCAGCATTTT. Amino acids: CASSFSFGPQHF.

This clonotype was detected ten times or more. The rearrangement links TRBV30 to TRBJ2-1; TRBD2 matches at 11 bases. This CDR3 comprises 14 residues. The V segment lost 5 bases and the J segment 2 bases; nucleotides outside the gene matches: 2. Germline values: CDR1 GTSNPN, CDR2 SVGIG (reference sequence). The CDR3 sequence is CAWGGLAAYNEQFF. The CDR3 DNA reads as TGTGCCTGGGGGGGACTAGCGGCCTACAATGAGCAGTTCTTC.

This chain joins TRBV11-2 and TRBJ2-7; 13 nucleotides agree with TRBD2. The ends lost 5 bases at V and 3 bases at J; junction bases unmatched: 7. The length of the CDR3 is 16 residues. The germline CDR1 and CDR2 sequences are SGHAT and FQNNGV. This CDR3 is CASSLRRTSGSYEQYF. In nucleotides, the CDR3 is TGTGCCAGCAGCCTACGAAGGACTAGCGGGAGCTACGAGCAGTACTTC.

Ten or more counts support this clonotype. The chain carries TRBV10-3 and TRBJ1-2; no definite D call. Per the germline V gene, CDR1 is ENHRY and CDR2 is SYGVKD. This CDR3 is 15 amino acids long. With 0 bases removed from V and 2 bases from J, the gap between germline ends came to 10 bases. CDR3 in amino acids: CAISESNRINYGYTF. CDR3 nucleotides: TGTGCCATCAGTGAGTCGAACAGAATAAACTATGGCTACACCTTC.

This clonotype appeared once. This chain uses TRBV5-1 with TRBJ2-3; TRBD2 aligns across 8 bases. CDR1 is SGHRS and CDR2 is YFSETQ in the germline V gene. CDR3 length: 16 amino acids. The J segment lost 3 bases and the V segment lost 4 bases, leaving 10 bases of the junction unmatched. The CDR3 DNA sequence: TGCGCCAGCAGCACGGGGACGGGAGGGCCGACAGATACGCAGTATTTT. As protein: CASSTGTGGPTDTQYF.

This clonotype was seen ten or more times. This rearrangement joins TRBV5-1 to TRBJ1-1; 11 bases match TRBD1. V lost 4 bases and J lost 5; bases outside the gene matches: 4. The CDR3 has 14 residues. Germline CDR1 and CDR2: SGHRS and YFSETQ. Here the CDR3 reads CASSLRDRGTEAFF. In DNA form, the CDR3 reads TGCGCCAGCAGCCTCCGGGACAGGGGGACTGAAGCTTTCTTT.

In this sample, this clonotype turned up many times. The chain joins TRBV10-3 to TRBJ2-5; D uncertain. The length of the CDR3 is 12 residues. Between the trimmed V and J ends, which lost 0 bases and 5 bases, there was a span of 4 bases. Germline V gene lookup returns CDR1 ENHRY and CDR2 SYGVKD. CDR3 in amino acids: CAISESLETQYF. The CDR3, as DNA: TGTGCCATCAGTGAGTCCCTTGAGACCCAGTACTTC.

This chain connects TRBV4-1 to TRBJ2-7, with 14 bases matching TRBD2. Germline loops: CDR1 MGHRA, CDR2 YSYEKL. The CDR3 spans 17 residues. The V segment lost 1 base and the J segment 5 bases; nucleotides outside the gene matches: 7. CDR3: CASSQGLAGGPAHEQYF. The CDR3 DNA sequence: TGCGCCAGCAGCCAAGGACTAGCGGGAGGGCCTGCCCACGAGCAGTACTTC.

This clonotype was counted between two and nine times. V is TRBV13 and J is TRBJ1-6; perhaps TRBD1 as D (5 bases). From germline, CDR1 is PRHDT and CDR2 FYEKMQ (reference sequence). The CDR3 sequence is 15 residues long. V was cut by 5 bases and J by 9 bases, with 17 bases left in between. The CDR3 spells CASSNRDRRSSPLHF. The CDR3 coding sequence is TGTGCCAGCAGCAACCGGGACCGTAGAAGTTCACCCCTCCACTTT.

This clonotype was observed at least ten times. The V call is TRBV12-3 or TRBV12-4, the J call TRBJ1-2, with D unclear. Trimming cost V 3 bases and J 4 bases, with 9 bases left between them. The length of the CDR3 is 13 residues. For the CDR3, the DNA is TGTGCCAGCAGTTTTGGGCAACTCTATGGCTACACCTTC. Protein product: CASSFGQLYGYTF.

The genes are TRBV10-2 and TRBJ1-2, with 11 bases fitting TRBD1. Germline CDR1 and CDR2: WSHSY and SAAADI. The CDR3 spans 14 residues. V gave up 4 bases and J gave up 4 bases; unmatched junction bases: 2. CDR3 sequence (DNA): TGCGCCAGCAGTGGGGACAGGGGGTCCTATGGCTACACCTTC. This translates into CASSGDRGSYGYTF.

This clonotype was seen many times. V gene TRBV11-2 combines with J gene TRBJ2-7, with D tentatively TRBD1 or TRBD2 (5 bases each). This CDR3 comprises 11 residues. Germline-derived CDR1 and CDR2 are SGHAT and FQNNGV. The ends were cut back, 3 bases at V and 6 bases at J, with 6 bases in the middle. CDR3 protein: CASSFGTEQYF. The CDR3 DNA reads as TGTGCCAGCAGCTTCGGGACCGAGCAGTACTTC.

Ten or more counts support this clonotype. This chain joins TRBV20-1 and TRBJ2-2; possible D gene TRBD2, 6 bases. Trimming removed 3 bases from V and 5 bases from J, with 19 bases in between. CDR3 length: 16 residues. Germline V gene sequence: CDR1 DFQATT, CDR2 SNEGSKA (reference sequence). In DNA form, the CDR3 reads TGCAGTGCTAGTGGCGCCGGGGGAGGAGGGACCGGGGAGCTGTTTTTT. Translation gives CSASGAGGGGTGELFF.

A note on this clonotype: Its ends do not fully match the called genes, so a read error is possible. The V and J genes are TRBV5-8 and TRBJ2-1; maybe TRBD1 (6 bases). The CDR3 is 15 amino acids. The germline gives CDR1 SGHTS, CDR2 YDEGEE. CDR3 DNA sequence: TGTGCCAGCACCTTGGTCCAGGGGATAAGGAATGAGCAGTTCTTC. Translating gives CASTLVQGIRNEQFF.

This clonotype was counted between two and nine times. The rearrangement uses TRBV29-1 and TRBJ2-1; D may correspond to TRBD1 or TRBD2 (5 bases each). The germline V gene encodes CDR1 SQVTM and CDR2 ANQGSEA. Between the trimmed V and J ends, which lost 5 bases and 0 bases, there was a span of 11 bases. This CDR3 has 14 residues. The CDR3 region has the DNA TGCAGCGTTAGGGACCGGAGCTCCTACAATGAGCAGTTCTTC. This encodes CSVRDRSSYNEQFF.

In this sample, this clonotype turned up a few times. The rearrangement links TRBV2 to TRBJ2-2, with D perhaps matching TRBD1 (6 bases). Trimming shortened V by 4 bases and J by 3 bases, and 12 bases separated the two germline ends. The CDR3 loop spans 15 amino acids. Germline CDR1 SNHLY, CDR2 FYNNEI. CDR3 in DNA: TGTGCCAGCAGTGGAAGGCAGGGGTACACCGGGGAGCTGTTTTTT. Its translation: CASSGRQGYTGELFF.

The J gene is TRBJ2-2, the V gene TRBV7-9; D unresolved. The CDR3 is 13 residues long. V gave up 1 base and J gave up 7 bases, with 7 bases separating them. Looked up from germline, CDR1 is SEHNR and CDR2 is FQNEAQ (reference sequence). The CDR3 region is CASSLGYIGELFF. The CDR3 DNA reads TGTGCCAGCAGCTTAGGCTATATCGGGGAGCTGTTTTTT.

DNA of the CDR3: TGTGCCAGCAGCTTGCCCACGAACTATGGCTACACCTTC. Protein sequence: CASSLPTNYGYTF. V usage is TRBV5-6 and J usage is TRBJ1-2; D gene ambiguous. Trimming left V 1 base short and J 2 bases short, with 6 bases between. The CDR3 extends over 13 amino acids. Looked up from germline, CDR1 is SGHDT and CDR2 is YYEEEE.

This clonotype was picked up many times. The rearrangement links TRBV7-3 to TRBJ2-3; D unclear. This CDR3 comprises 14 residues. Germline CDR1 SGHTA, CDR2 FQGTGA. Trimming pared 2 bases from V and 2 bases from J, leaving 8 bases between. CDR3 DNA sequence: TGTGCCAGCAGCTTACGTCAAAACACAGATACGCAGTATTTT. As protein: CASSLRQNTDTQYF.

This chain joins TRBV11-2 and TRBJ2-7; 8 nucleotides match TRBD2. The trim removed 5 bases at V and 5 bases at J, leaving 14 bases unmatched. The germline gives CDR1 SGHAT, CDR2 FQNNGV. The CDR3 has 16 amino acids. As DNA, the CDR3 is TGTGCCAGCAGCCCCATTGGGGGAAGCGGGAGACACGAGCAGTACTTC. It codes for CASSPIGGSGRHEQYF.

V gene TRBV5-1 combines with J gene TRBJ1-2, with a tentative D call TRBD1 (5 bases). The CDR3 is made up of 15 amino acids. Germline V gene sequence: CDR1 SGHRS, CDR2 YFSETQ. The germline V and J ends were trimmed by 0 bases and 7 bases, with 16 bases remaining between them. CDR3 region: CASSLAGHDLGGYTF. Here the CDR3 DNA reads TGCGCCAGCAGCTTGGCCGGACACGACCTTGGTGGCTACACCTTC.

The chain recombines TRBV6-1 with TRBJ2-1; 8 bases are a match to TRBD2. The J segment lost 4 bases and the V segment lost 5 bases, leaving 7 bases of the junction unmatched. The CDR3 runs to 15 residues. Germline loops: CDR1 MNHNS, CDR2 SASEGT. This chain's CDR3 is CASSPSGSVYNEQFF. The CDR3 DNA follows: TGTGCCAGCAGTCCGAGCGGGAGTGTATACAATGAGCAGTTCTTC.

The chain uses TRBV6-4 and TRBJ2-7; D tentatively fits TRBD1 or TRBD2 (5 bases each). The CDR3 extends over 14 amino acids. Germline V gene data show CDR1 as MRHNA and CDR2 as SNTAGT. With 6 bases removed from V and 2 bases from J, the gap between germline ends came to 14 bases. The CDR3 reads CASSPNGGTYEQYF. The DNA of the CDR3 is TGTGCCAGCAGCCCCAATGGGGGAACCTACGAGCAGTACTTC.

The V call is TRBV20-1, the J call TRBJ2-1; D could derive from TRBD1 or TRBD2 (5 bases each). The CDR3 spans 15 residues. Germline-derived CDR1 and CDR2 are DFQATT and SNEGSKA (reference sequence). Trimming shortened V by 1 base and J by 3 bases, and 13 bases separated the two germline ends. CDR3 region: CSARALMGDYNEQFF. DNA for the CDR3: TGCAGTGCTAGAGCCCTCATGGGGGACTACAATGAGCAGTTCTTC.